Each of the 5 T cell receptor beta chains below was sequenced from the same sample in a study of blood T cell repertoires in COVID-19. Using immunoSEQ multiplex PCR, the repertoire was profiled, and TCRdb retains in-frame clones only, with some absent. The repertoire includes some 200,000 clones, 75% to 85% of them detected once, and approximately 12% sits in the top ten. Sequencing was carried out using PBMCs or T cells enriched from blood (not recorded which). These receptors came from a man aged 35 to 55 who had recovered from COVID-19.

This chain links TRBV9 with TRBJ1-2, with D uncertain. The germline V gene encodes CDR1 SGDLS and CDR2 YYNGEE. The CDR3 spans 12 residues. V was trimmed by 3 bases and J by 7 bases, leaving 10 bases between them. CDR3 sequence (DNA): TGTGCCAGCAGCGCAGGATCCTTTGGCTACACCTTC. This codes for CASSAGSFGYTF. Together with reference TRBV9 and TRBJ1-2, the CDR3 gives the full variable domain: DSGVTQTPKHLITATGQRVTLRCSPRSGDLSVYWYQQSLDQGLQFLIQYYNGEERAKGNILERFSAQQFPDLHSELNLSSLELGDSALYFCASSAGSFGYTFGSGTRLTVV.

The chain couples TRBV13 to TRBJ2-1, with TRBD2 matching 8 bases. This CDR3 region has 17 residues. After removal of 5 bases from V and 7 bases from J, the junction contained 16 bases not matched to a gene. Per the germline V gene, CDR1 is PRHDT and CDR2 is FYEKMQ (reference sequence). This CDR3 reads CASSRRGPAGEWNEQFF. The DNA for the CDR3 is TGTGCCAGCAGCCGGCGGGGACCAGCGGGAGAATGGAATGAGCAGTTCTTC.

Points on this clone: Its ends do not fully match the called genes, so a read error is possible. V is TRBV7-7 and J is TRBJ2-1; TRBD2 matches at 14 bases. The CDR3 length is 19 residues. CDR1 is SSHAT, CDR2 FNYEAQ, per germline (reference sequence). CDR3 DNA: TGTGCTAGCAGCTTGGGACTAGCGGGAGAGGCCCCTCCCTACAATGAGCAGTTCTTC. It yields the protein CASSLGLAGEAPPYNEQFF.

This sequence joins TRBV28 and TRBJ1-6; a possible D gene is TRBD1 (6 bases). Germline V gene sequence: CDR1 MDHEN, CDR2 SYDVKM. V lost 5 bases to trimming and J lost 0 bases, with 14 bases between them. There are 17 residues in the CDR3. For the CDR3, the DNA is TGTGCCAGCAGTCCGGAAGAGGACAGCTCCTATAATTCACCCCTCCACTTT. As protein: CASSPEEDSSYNSPLHF.

This sequence joins TRBV11-2 and TRBJ2-5, with 12 bases identical to TRBD2. Trimming at V came to 5 bases and at J to 4 bases, leaving 11 bases not matched to a gene. The CDR3 totals 17 residues. Looked up from germline, CDR1 is SGHAT and CDR2 is FQNNGV. CDR3: CASSDRLAGVAGETQYF. CDR3 sequence (DNA): TGTGCCAGCAGCGACCGACTAGCGGGAGTCGCGGGAGAGACCCAGTACTTC.